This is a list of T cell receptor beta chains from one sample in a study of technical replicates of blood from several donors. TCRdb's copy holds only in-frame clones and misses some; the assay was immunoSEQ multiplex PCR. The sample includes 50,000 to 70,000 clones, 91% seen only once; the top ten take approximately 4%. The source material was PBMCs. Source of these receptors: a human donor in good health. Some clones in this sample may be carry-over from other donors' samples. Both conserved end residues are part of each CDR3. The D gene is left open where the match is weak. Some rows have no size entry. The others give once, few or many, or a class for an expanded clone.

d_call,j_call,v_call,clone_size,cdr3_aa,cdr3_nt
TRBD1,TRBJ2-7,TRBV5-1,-,CASSGHLTGTHYSYEQYF,TGCGCCAGCAGCGGACACTTGACAGGGACCCATTACTCCTACGAGCAGTACTTC
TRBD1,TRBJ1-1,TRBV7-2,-,CASSPDRVEAFF,TGTGCCAGCAGCCCCGACAGGGTTGAAGCTTTCTTT
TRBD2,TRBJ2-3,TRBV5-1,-,CASSPSGTNTDTQYF,TGCGCCAGCAGCCCGAGCGGGACCAACACAGATACGCAGTATTTT
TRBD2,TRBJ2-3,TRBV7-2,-,CASSPRLAGGKIDTQYF,TGTGCCAGCAGCCCACGACTAGCGGGAGGGAAGATAGATACGCAGTATTTT
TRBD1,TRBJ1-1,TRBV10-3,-,CAISSEAGGRTEAFF,TGTGCCATCAGCTCCGAGGCAGGGGGGAGGACTGAAGCTTTCTTT
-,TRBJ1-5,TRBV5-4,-,CASSSGPLRDQPQHF,TGTGCCAGCAGTTCTGGCCCTCTACGGGATCAGCCCCAGCATTTT
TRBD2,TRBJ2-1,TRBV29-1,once,CSVEGLAGGKFF,TGCAGCGTTGAAGGACTAGCGGGAGGGAAGTTCTTC
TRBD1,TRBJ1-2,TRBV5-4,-,CASSPDRDYGYTF,TGTGCCAGCAGCCCAGACAGGGACTATGGCTACACCTTC
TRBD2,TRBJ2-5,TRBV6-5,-,CASSPWAGVVETQYF,TGTGCCAGCAGTCCGTGGGCGGGAGTCGTAGAGACCCAGTACTTC
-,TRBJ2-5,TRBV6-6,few,CASSYIRPWALETQYF,TGTGCCAGCAGTTATATACGTCCGTGGGCATTGGAGACCCAGTACTTC
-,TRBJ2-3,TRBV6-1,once,CASSARVLTDTQYF,TGTGCCAGCAGTGCCCGAGTCCTCACAGATACGCAGTATTTT
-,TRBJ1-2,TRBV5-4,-,CASSPLLGGGYTF,TGTGCCAGCAGCCCACTGCTGGGGGGGGGCTACACCTTC
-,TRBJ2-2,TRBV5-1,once,CASSFRLKKGQNTGELFF,TGCGCCAGCAGTTTCCGACTTAAGAAGGGACAGAACACCGGGGAGCTGTTTTTT
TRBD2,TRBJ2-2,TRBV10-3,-,CATGGLALNTGELFF,TGTGCCACCGGGGGACTAGCGCTAAACACCGGGGAGCTGTTTTTT
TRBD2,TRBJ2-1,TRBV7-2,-,CASSLEAGKQFF,TGTGCCAGCAGCCTCGAAGCGGGAAAGCAGTTCTTC
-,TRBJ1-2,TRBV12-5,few,CASGIGQNYGYTF,TGTGCTAGTGGTATAGGACAGAACTATGGCTACACCTTC
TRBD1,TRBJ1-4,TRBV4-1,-,CASSQAGTGNEKLFF,TGCGCCAGCAGCCAAGCCGGGACAGGGAATGAAAAACTGTTTTTT
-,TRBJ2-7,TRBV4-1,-,CASSQGRSSSYEQYF,TGCGCCAGCAGCCAAGGTCGGTCTAGCTCCTACGAGCAGTACTTC
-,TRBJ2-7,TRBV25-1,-,CASRGDSLSYEQYF,TGTGCCAGCAGGGGGGACTCCCTGTCCTACGAGCAGTACTTC
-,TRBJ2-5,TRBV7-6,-,CASSLNRETQYF,TGTGCCAGCAGCCTTAATCGGGAGACCCAGTACTTC
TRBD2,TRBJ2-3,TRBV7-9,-,CASSPPEIAGGVGDTQYF,TGTGCCAGCAGCCCCCCTGAGATAGCGGGAGGAGTTGGAGATACGCAGTATTTT
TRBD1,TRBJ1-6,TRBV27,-,CASSPGTGKNAPLHF,TGTGCCAGCAGTCCGGGGACAGGGAAGAACGCACCCCTCCACTTT
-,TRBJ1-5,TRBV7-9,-,CASSLDRQGSGPQHF,TGTGCCAGCAGCTTAGATCGGCAGGGGTCGGGGCCCCAGCATTTT
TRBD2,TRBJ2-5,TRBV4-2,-,CASSQDGRARETQYF,TGTGCCAGCAGCCAAGACGGGAGGGCGCGGGAGACCCAGTACTTC
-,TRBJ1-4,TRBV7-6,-,CASSSTEGEKLFF,TGTGCCAGCAGCTCGACAGAAGGTGAAAAACTGTTTTTT
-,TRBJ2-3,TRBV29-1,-,CSEETSRSDTQYF,TGCAGCGAGGAGACTAGTCGGTCAGATACGCAGTATTTT
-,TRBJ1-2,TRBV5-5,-,CASSLYRGGYTF,TGTGCCAGCAGCTTGTATAGGGGTGGCTACACCTTC
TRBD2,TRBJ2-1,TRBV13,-,CASSPRLAGPPGDEQFF,TGTGCCAGCAGCCCCCGACTAGCGGGGCCCCCAGGGGATGAGCAGTTCTTC
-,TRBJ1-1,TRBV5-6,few,CASRARGSRRTTEAFF,TGTGCCAGCAGGGCCAGGGGCTCGAGGAGAACGACTGAAGCTTTCTTT
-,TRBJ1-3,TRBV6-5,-,CASKQRGYGNTIYF,TGTGCCAGCAAACAAAGAGGGTATGGAAACACCATATATTTT
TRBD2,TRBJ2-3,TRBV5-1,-,CASSYGGEDTQYF,TGCGCCAGCAGCTACGGGGGGGAAGATACGCAGTATTTT
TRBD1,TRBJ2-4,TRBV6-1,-,CASRNRGQNIQYF,TGTGCCAGCAGAAACAGGGGACAAAACATTCAGTACTTC
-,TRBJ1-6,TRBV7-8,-,CASSLPGLDSPLHF,TGTGCCAGCAGCTTACCGGGACTGGATTCACCCCTCCACTTT
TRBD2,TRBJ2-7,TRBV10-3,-,CAISEGSGTPDSYEQYF,TGTGCCATCAGTGAGGGTAGCGGGACACCAGATTCCTACGAGCAGTACTTC
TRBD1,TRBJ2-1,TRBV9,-,CASSVGQGTYNEQFF,TGTGCCAGCAGCGTAGGACAGGGTACGTACAATGAGCAGTTCTTC
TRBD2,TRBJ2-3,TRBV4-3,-,CASSQGGRGADTQYF,TGCGCCAGCAGCCAGGGAGGGAGGGGTGCGGATACGCAGTATTTT
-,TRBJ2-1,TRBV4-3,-,CASSQDPQAYNEQFF,TGCGCCAGCAGCCAAGACCCCCAGGCCTACAATGAGCAGTTCTTC
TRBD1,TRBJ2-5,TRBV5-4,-,CASSGPSQGKDSKQYF,TGTGCCAGCAGCGGACCATCACAGGGGAAGGACAGTAAGCAGTACTTC
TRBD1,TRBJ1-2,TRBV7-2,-,CASSLDPNRGFSYGYTF,TGTGCCAGCAGCTTAGACCCAAACAGGGGCTTTAGTTATGGCTACACCTTC
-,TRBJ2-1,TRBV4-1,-,CASSQESVQQFF,TGCGCCAGCAGCCAAGAGAGCGTTCAGCAGTTCTTC
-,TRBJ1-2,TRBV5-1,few,CASSFRAGGYTF,TGCGCCAGCAGCTTCAGGGCTGGGGGCTACACCTTC
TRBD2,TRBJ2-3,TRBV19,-,CASSLTYYTSGTTDTQYF,TGTGCCAGTAGTCTCACATACTACACTAGCGGGACCACAGATACGCAGTATTTT
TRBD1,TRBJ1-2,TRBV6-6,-,CASSPQGGFYGYTF,TGTGCCAGCAGTCCCCAGGGGGGATTTTATGGCTACACCTTC
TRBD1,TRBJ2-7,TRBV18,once,CASSRQGWEQYF,TGTGCCAGCTCAAGACAGGGATGGGAGCAGTACTTC
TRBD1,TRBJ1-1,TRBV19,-,CASSVPWDRGPHFGAFF,TGTGCCAGTAGTGTCCCCTGGGACAGGGGGCCCCATTTTGGAGCTTTCTTT
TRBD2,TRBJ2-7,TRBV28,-,CASSPPSGSPGWEQYF,TGTGCCAGCAGTCCCCCTAGCGGGAGCCCCGGGTGGGAGCAGTACTTC
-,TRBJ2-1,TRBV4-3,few,CASSQVSQVPYNEQFF,TGCGCCAGCAGCCAAGTGAGTCAAGTTCCCTACAATGAGCAGTTCTTC
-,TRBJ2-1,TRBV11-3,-,CASSPSGWGDNEQFF,TGTGCCAGCAGCCCAAGCGGCTGGGGAGACAATGAGCAGTTCTTC
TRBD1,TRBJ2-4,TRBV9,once,CASSASGTGKNIQYF,TGTGCCAGCAGCGCATCCGGGACAGGGAAAAACATTCAGTACTTC
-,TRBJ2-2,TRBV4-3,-,CASSPSHLRTNTGELFF,TGCGCCAGCAGTCCTTCACACCTCCGAACGAACACCGGGGAGCTGTTTTTT
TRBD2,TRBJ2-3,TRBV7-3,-,CASSFSGGAADTQYF,TGTGCCAGCAGCTTCAGCGGGGGGGCGGCAGATACGCAGTATTTT
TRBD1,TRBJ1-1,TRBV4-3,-,CASSQGRGSTEAFF,TGCGCCAGCAGCCAGGGCAGGGGGAGTACTGAAGCTTTCTTT
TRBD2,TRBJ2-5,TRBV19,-,CASSIRGGETQYF,TGTGCCAGTAGTATTCGGGGGGGAGAGACCCAGTACTTC
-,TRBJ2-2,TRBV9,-,CASSVLGGPNTGELFF,TGTGCCAGCAGCGTATTAGGGGGACCGAACACCGGGGAGCTGTTTTTT
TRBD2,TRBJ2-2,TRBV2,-,CASSVQRGGTGELFF,TGTGCCAGCAGTGTCCAGCGGGGTGGTACCGGGGAGCTGTTTTTT
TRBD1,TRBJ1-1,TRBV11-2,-,CASSLRTGGFPEAFF,TGTGCCAGCAGCCTCCGGACAGGGGGATTTCCTGAAGCTTTCTTT
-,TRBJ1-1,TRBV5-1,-,CASSRDNINTEAFF,TGCGCCAGCAGCCGCGATAATATTAACACTGAAGCTTTCTTT
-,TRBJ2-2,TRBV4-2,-,CASSQLAEPNTGELFF,TGTGCCAGCAGCCAGTTAGCGGAGCCGAACACCGGGGAGCTGTTTTTT
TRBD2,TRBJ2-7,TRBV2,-,CASSESPGLVFRQYF,TGTGCCAGCAGTGAATCACCGGGACTAGTCTTTCGGCAGTACTTC
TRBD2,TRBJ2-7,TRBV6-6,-,CASSYLAGGSGEQYF,TGTGCCAGCAGTTACCTAGCGGGGGGCTCGGGGGAGCAGTACTTC